Below, 2 T cell receptor beta chains from the same sample are listed, as sequenced in a study of human T cells and chemical hapten exposure. As to time point: patch test 3, about 24 weeks after DPC sensitization. The treatment was: therapeutic diphenylcyclopropenone sensitization with weekly scalp DPC. TCRdb fed the RACE reads into MiXCR, producing one record per CDR3 protein. The sample carries fewer than 100,000 distinct CDR3 sequences, about a tenth recorded once. The input for sequencing was whole blood, taken in connection with sensitization to the hapten diphenylcyclopropenone (DPC). These receptors all stem from a woman in her 30s with alopecia areata. Some clones in this sample may be carry-over from other donors' samples.

J is TRBJ2-2 and V is TRBV5-1, with D hard to call. CDR1 is SGHRS, CDR2 YFSETQ, per germline. CDR3 length: 14 amino acids. V was shortened by 0 bases and J by 4 bases, with 7 bases between the two germline ends. CDR3 amino acids: CASSLDVVTGELFF. The CDR3 DNA reads as TGCGCCAGCAGCTTGGATGTGGTCACCGGGGAGCTGTTTTTT.

The chain joins TRBV5-4 to TRBJ2-1; 7 positions match TRBD1. The germline V gene has CDR1 SGHNT and CDR2 YYREEE (reference sequence). The CDR3 consists of 16 residues. The J segment lost 7 bases and the V segment lost 1 base, leaving 11 bases of the junction unmatched. The CDR3 reads CASSLRTGARENEQFF. CDR3 nucleotides: TGTGCCAGCAGCTTGAGAACAGGGGCTCGAGAAAATGAGCAGTTCTTC.